The rows below give T cell receptor beta chains drawn from one sample of a study of cytomegalovirus exposure and HLA in healthy donors. The assay was immunoSEQ multiplex PCR, and TCRdb's table has in-frame clones only and misses some. The sample has around 150,000 clones, 60% to 80% seen once. The sample taken for sequencing was PBMCs. The receptors originated from a man aged 45-65 years in good health and CMV-seropositive. CDR3s include the opening cysteine and the closing phenylalanine or tryptophan. The D gene is left open where the match is weak. Size tells how often a clone was seen (once, few, many) or the class of an expanded clone, and some rows leave it out.

clone_size	j_call	v_call	d_call	cdr3_nt	cdr3_aa
.	TRBJ2-7	TRBV28	TRBD1	TGTGCCAGCAGTCAAACAGGGGTCGAGCAGTACTTC	CASSQTGVEQYF
.	TRBJ1-2	TRBV6-6	.	TGTGCCAGCAGTTACCACGACAGGTACTATGGCTACACCTTC	CASSYHDRYYGYTF
.	TRBJ2-2	TRBV4-1	.	TGCGCCAGCAGCCAAGCTCGGAACACCGGGGAGCTGTTTTTT	CASSQARNTGELFF
.	TRBJ1-2	TRBV19	.	TGTGCCAGTAGGGACAGTCACTATGGCTACACCTTC	CASRDSHYGYTF
once	TRBJ1-3	TRBV13	TRBD1	TGTGCCAGCAGACGACAGGGGAGTGGAAACACCATATATTTT	CASRRQGSGNTIYF
.	TRBJ1-2	TRBV4-1	.	TGCGCCAGCAGCCGCGACAACGGACAGTTTATTAACTATGGCTACACCTTC	CASSRDNGQFINYGYTF
.	TRBJ2-7	TRBV11-3	.	TGTGCCAGCAGCTCCCTGCGAGGCGAGCAGTACTTC	CASSSLRGEQYF
.	TRBJ1-5	TRBV6-5	.	TGTGCCAGCAGCCCCCCAGGTCCATCCCAGCATTTT	CASSPPGPSQHF
.	TRBJ1-5	TRBV28	TRBD1	TGTGCCAGCAGCTCCCCGGGCGGGACAGCATATCAGCCCCAGCATTTT	CASSSPGGTAYQPQHF
.	TRBJ1-1	TRBV4-1	.	TGCGCCAGCAGCCAAGCACGGGGGAACACTGAAGCTTTCTTT	CASSQARGNTEAFF
.	TRBJ2-5	TRBV14	TRBD1	TGTGCCAGCAGCCTTACAGAACAGGGGCGTGAGACCCAGTACTTC	CASSLTEQGRETQYF
.	TRBJ2-1	TRBV9	.	TGTGCCAGCAGCGTAGCCCGATTTGGACAGTCCTACAATGAGCAGTTCTTC	CASSVARFGQSYNEQFF
.	TRBJ1-5	TRBV7-2	TRBD1	TGTGCCAGCAGCGCCTCGACAGGGATATCAGGTCAGCCCCAGCATTTT	CASSASTGISGQPQHF
once	TRBJ1-1	TRBV13	TRBD1	TGTGCCAGCAGCTTAGGCCGGGCAGGGGGCGGCGTCACTGAAGCTTTCTTT	CASSLGRAGGGVTEAFF
.	TRBJ1-1	TRBV11-2	.	TGTGCCAGCAGCTTACCTCGACAGAACACTGAAGCTTTCTTT	CASSLPRQNTEAFF
.	TRBJ1-2	TRBV7-2	TRBD1	TGTGCCAGCAGCTTAGGCTCAGGGGGTCAGTATGGCTACACCTTC	CASSLGSGGQYGYTF
.	TRBJ1-2	TRBV5-1	TRBD1	TGCGCCAGCAGCTTGGGGGGACAGGACCCTGGCTACACCTTC	CASSLGGQDPGYTF
.	TRBJ2-7	TRBV7-6	TRBD1	TGTGCCAGCAGCTCTGCTCAGGGGGTGGGCGAGCAGTACTTC	CASSSAQGVGEQYF
.	TRBJ2-1	TRBV10-1	.	TGCGCCAGCAAGAGAAGTGACATAAGCTCCTACAATGAGCAGTTCTTC	CASKRSDISSYNEQFF
.	TRBJ2-7	TRBV7-8	.	TGTGCCAGCAGCCGTGACAGTTATGCCTACGAGCAGTACTTC	CASSRDSYAYEQYF
.	TRBJ1-1	TRBV5-1	TRBD1	TGCGCCAGCAGATACACAGGGGGCACTGAAGCTTTCTTT	CASRYTGGTEAFF
.	TRBJ1-5	TRBV6-5	TRBD1	TGTGCCAGCAGGCCTGTGGACAGGGAGAGTCAGCCCCAGCATTTT	CASRPVDRESQPQHF
.	TRBJ1-1	TRBV30	TRBD1	TGTGCCACAACCGGGACAGGGTTGAACACTGAAGCTTTCTTT	CATTGTGLNTEAFF
.	TRBJ1-2	TRBV7-2	.	TGTGCCAGCAGCTTAGACGGCCTCCGGGGAGGCTACACCTTC	CASSLDGLRGGYTF
.	TRBJ2-5	TRBV6-6	TRBD1	TGTGCCAGCAGTTGGGGGACAGGGGGCTCTGAGACCCAGTACTTC	CASSWGTGGSETQYF
.	TRBJ1-4	TRBV9	.	TGTGCCAGCAGCGGAAGGGAGCTCTTTTTT	CASSGRELFF
few	TRBJ2-2	TRBV9	.	TGTGCCAGCAGCGTAGCCAGGAACACCGGGGAGCTGTTTTTT	CASSVARNTGELFF
.	TRBJ2-7	TRBV5-6	TRBD1	TGTGCCAGCAGCTGGGGACAGGGGTTCTACGAGCAGTACTTC	CASSWGQGFYEQYF
.	TRBJ1-2	TRBV19	.	TGTGCCAGCAGACCACAGGGAGGGAGTAGTGGCTACACCTTC	CASRPQGGSSGYTF
.	TRBJ2-5	TRBV7-2	.	TGTGCTAGCAGCTGGACTTCGCAAGAGACCCAGTACTTC	CASSWTSQETQYF
.	TRBJ1-2	TRBV30	.	TGTGCCTGGAGTGTATTAGGGAGCGGGGTGAACTATGGCTACACCTTC	CAWSVLGSGVNYGYTF
.	TRBJ1-2	TRBV7-9	.	TGTGCCAGCTCGAGTCCTTGGGCAGGAAACTATGGCTACACCTTC	CASSSPWAGNYGYTF
.	TRBJ2-2	TRBV14	.	TGTGCCAGCAGTCGAGAGGTCGGGAACACCGGGGAGCTGTTTTTT	CASSREVGNTGELFF
.	TRBJ2-1	TRBV6-4	.	TGTGCCAGCAGCCGGGGGGCCCGGGGCTCCTACAATGAGCAGTTCTTC	CASSRGARGSYNEQFF
.	TRBJ1-2	TRBV4-2	.	TGTGCCAGCAGCCAAGCGGGCAGGGATGACTATGGCTACACCTTC	CASSQAGRDDYGYTF
.	TRBJ2-2	TRBV4-2	TRBD2	TGTGCCAGCAGCCAAGACCGCGGGGGGCCCAACACCGGGGAGCTGTTTTTT	CASSQDRGGPNTGELFF
.	TRBJ2-1	TRBV5-1	.	TGCGCCAGCAGCTTATATGTAGCGGCGAGATCAAGATACAATGAGCAGTTCTTC	CASSLYVAARSRYNEQFF
few	TRBJ1-6	TRBV6-1	TRBD1	TGTGCCAGCGCCCGGGACAGCCTTAATTCACCCCTCCACTTT	CASARDSLNSPLHF
.	TRBJ1-3	TRBV7-9	TRBD1	TGTGCCAGCAGCGCCCCGGGACAGTCCTCTGGAAACACCATATATTTT	CASSAPGQSSGNTIYF
.	TRBJ1-1	TRBV6-1	.	TGTGCCAGCAGTGAAACAGGGACCACTGAAGCTTTCTTT	CASSETGTTEAFF
.	TRBJ2-3	TRBV6-5	TRBD1	TGTGCCAGCAGTAACAGGGGGCAGGTCACAGATACGCAGTATTTT	CASSNRGQVTDTQYF
.	TRBJ1-2	TRBV12-5	.	TGTGCTAGTGGTTTGGTACGGATGAAGGGGCAGTGGAACTATGGCTACACCTTC	CASGLVRMKGQWNYGYTF
.	TRBJ1-2	TRBV5-1	.	TGCGCCAGCAGCTTGGCATCGGGGTTCAACTATGGCTACACCTTC	CASSLASGFNYGYTF
.	TRBJ2-7	TRBV7-9	.	TGTGCCAGCAGCTTAGGTAGGGGCGAGCAGTACTTC	CASSLGRGEQYF
once	TRBJ1-3	TRBV6-1	.	TGTGCCAGCAGTGATGCTAGCAGCTCTGGAAACACCATATATTTT	CASSDASSSGNTIYF
.	TRBJ2-3	TRBV5-1	TRBD2	TGCGCCAGCAGCTTGGGCATTGGGGCTAGCGGGGACCGGGGGTATTTT	CASSLGIGASGDRGYF
.	TRBJ1-2	TRBV19	TRBD1	TGTGCCAGTACCCTGGACAGGGGGCAGGGTGGCTACACCTTC	CASTLDRGQGGYTF
.	TRBJ2-5	TRBV7-6	.	TGTGCCAGCAGCTTGTATGGGACTGCCCCTGGAGAGACCCAGTACTTC	CASSLYGTAPGETQYF
few	TRBJ1-1	TRBV19	.	TGTGCCACCGGGACAAGTATGAACACTGAAGCTTTCTTT	CATGTSMNTEAFF
.	TRBJ1-5	TRBV2	.	TGTGCCAGCAGATCACAGGGTCCCAATCAGCCCCAGCATTTT	CASRSQGPNQPQHF
.	TRBJ1-6	TRBV30	.	TGTGCCTGGAGCAGGGTAAAATCACCCCTCCACTTT	CAWSRVKSPLHF
.	TRBJ1-1	TRBV5-6	.	TGTGCCAGCAGCTTGGGACAGAATGAAGCTTTCTTT	CASSLGQNEAFF
.	TRBJ2-5	TRBV6-1	TRBD1	TGTGCCAGCAGTGAAGCGACGAGACAGGGGGGGGGAGAGACCCAGTACTTC	CASSEATRQGGGETQYF
.	TRBJ2-7	TRBV27	TRBD1	TGTGCCAGCAGCCCCCTGACAGGGTTCTCCTACGAGCAGTACTTC	CASSPLTGFSYEQYF
.	TRBJ2-7	TRBV11-2	TRBD2	TGTGCCAGCAGCTTAGGAGTAGCGGGCTCCTACGAGCAGTACTTC	CASSLGVAGSYEQYF
few	TRBJ2-7	TRBV6-5	.	TGTGCCAGCAGAAGGGGGGACAGTCCTTACTACGAGCAGTACTTC	CASRRGDSPYYEQYF
.	TRBJ2-3	TRBV18	TRBD1	TGTGCCAGCACTTCAGGGGGCAACACAGATACGCAGTATTTT	CASTSGGNTDTQYF